The clone carrying this TCR beta chain occurred a few times. Its specificity is unknown. This record belongs to a study of early T cells in non-severe SARS-CoV-2 infection. The wider study: The study sequenced bulk RNA from unsorted whole blood, with chains unpaired.

The protocol attached unique molecular identifiers to individual cDNA molecules. TCRdb analysed the 5' RACE reads with MiXCR anew, one entry per CDR3 protein. Of about 55,000 distinct CDR3 sequences in the sample, approximately 7.6% were seen once. General study findings and limits: Private and CD4 specificities were missed by VDJdb matching, which favored anti-spike CD8 responses.

CDR3 length: 16 residues. V shed 10 bases and J 1 base; nucleotides not matched to a gene: 7. This sequence originates from an adult who was a healthcare worker with PCR-confirmed SARS-CoV-2 infection or an uninfected control (not recorded which). This sequence joins TRBV12-3 or TRBV12-4 and TRBJ2-3; 14 bases align to TRBD2. The material sequenced was whole blood. This CDR3 is CAILGLAGAGTDTQYF. In DNA form, the CDR3 reads TGTGCCATCCTGGGACTAGCGGGAGCAGGCACAGATACGCAGTATTTT.